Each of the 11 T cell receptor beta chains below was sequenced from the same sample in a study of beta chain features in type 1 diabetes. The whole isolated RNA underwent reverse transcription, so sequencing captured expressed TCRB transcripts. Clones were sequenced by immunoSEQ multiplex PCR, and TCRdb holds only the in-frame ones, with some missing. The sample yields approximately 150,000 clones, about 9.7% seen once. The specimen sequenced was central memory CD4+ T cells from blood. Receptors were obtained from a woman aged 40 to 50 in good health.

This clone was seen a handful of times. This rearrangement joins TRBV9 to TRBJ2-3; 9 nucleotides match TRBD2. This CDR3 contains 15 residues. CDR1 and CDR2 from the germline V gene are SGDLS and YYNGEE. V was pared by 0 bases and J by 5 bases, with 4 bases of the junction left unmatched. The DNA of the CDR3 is TGTGCCAGCAGCGTAGTAGCGGGGGTGAAAGATACGCAGTATTTT. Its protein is CASSVVAGVKDTQYF.

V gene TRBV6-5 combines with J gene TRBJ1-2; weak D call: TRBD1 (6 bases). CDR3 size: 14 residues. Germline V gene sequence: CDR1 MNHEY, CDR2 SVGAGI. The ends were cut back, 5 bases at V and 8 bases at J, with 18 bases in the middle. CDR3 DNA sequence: TGTGCCAGCAGTCCACAGGGTTGGGTGTACGGCTACACCTTC. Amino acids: CASSPQGWVYGYTF.

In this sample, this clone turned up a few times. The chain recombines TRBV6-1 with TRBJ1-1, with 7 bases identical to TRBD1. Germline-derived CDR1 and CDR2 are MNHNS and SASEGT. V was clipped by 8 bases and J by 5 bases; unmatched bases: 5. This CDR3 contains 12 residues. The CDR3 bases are TGTGCCAGCGGCCGACAGGGAACTGAAGCTTTCTTT. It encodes CASGRQGTEAFF.

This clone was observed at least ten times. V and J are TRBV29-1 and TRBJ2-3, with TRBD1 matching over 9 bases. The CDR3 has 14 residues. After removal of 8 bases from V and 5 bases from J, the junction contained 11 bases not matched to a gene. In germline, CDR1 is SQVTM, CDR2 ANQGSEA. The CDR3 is CSIRDRAFGDTQYF. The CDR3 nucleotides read TGCAGCATAAGGGACAGGGCCTTCGGAGATACGCAGTATTTT.

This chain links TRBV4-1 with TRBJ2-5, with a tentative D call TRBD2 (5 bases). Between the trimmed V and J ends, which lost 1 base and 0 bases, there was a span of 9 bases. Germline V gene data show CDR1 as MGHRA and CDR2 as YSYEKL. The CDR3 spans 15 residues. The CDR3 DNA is TGCGCCAGCAGCCAAGCCGCGGGTTACCAAGAGACCCAGTACTTC. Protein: CASSQAAGYQETQYF.

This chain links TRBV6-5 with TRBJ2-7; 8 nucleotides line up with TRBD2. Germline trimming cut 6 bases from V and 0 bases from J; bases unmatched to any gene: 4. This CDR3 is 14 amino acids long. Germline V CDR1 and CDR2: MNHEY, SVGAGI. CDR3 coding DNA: TGTGCCAGCAGGAAAGCGGGGGACTCCTACGAGCAGTACTTC. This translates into CASRKAGDSYEQYF.

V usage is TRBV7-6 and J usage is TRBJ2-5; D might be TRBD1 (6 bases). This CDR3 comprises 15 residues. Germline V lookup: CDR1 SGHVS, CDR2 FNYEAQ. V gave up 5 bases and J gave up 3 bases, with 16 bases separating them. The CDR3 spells CASSVGTNREETQYF. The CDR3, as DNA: TGTGCCAGCAGCGTCGGGACAAATCGAGAAGAGACCCAGTACTTC.

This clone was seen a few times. This chain's CDR3 is CASSLSAGPYGYTF. The CDR3 DNA sequence: TGTGCCAGCAGCTTATCCGCAGGGCCCTATGGCTACACCTTC. The chain combines TRBV7-8 with TRBJ1-2, with D perhaps matching TRBD1 (5 bases). This CDR3 has 14 amino acids. CDR1 and CDR2 (germline): SGHVS, FQNEAQ. The V end lost 2 bases, the J end lost 4 bases, and 11 bases lay between the germline ends.

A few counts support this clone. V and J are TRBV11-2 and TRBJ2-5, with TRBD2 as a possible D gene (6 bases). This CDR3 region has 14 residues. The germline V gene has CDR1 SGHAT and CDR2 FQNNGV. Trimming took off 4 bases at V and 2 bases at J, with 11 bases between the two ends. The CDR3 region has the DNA TGTGCCAGCAGCTCCCGGAGGGAACAAGAGACCCAGTACTTC. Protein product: CASSSRREQETQYF.

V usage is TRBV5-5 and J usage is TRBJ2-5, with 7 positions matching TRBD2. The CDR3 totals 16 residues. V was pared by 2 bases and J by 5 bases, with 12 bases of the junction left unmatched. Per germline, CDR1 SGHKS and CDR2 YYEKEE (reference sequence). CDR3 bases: TGTGCCAGCAGCTTAGGAACAGCGGGGCCCAGCGAGACCCAGTACTTC. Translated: CASSLGTAGPSETQYF.

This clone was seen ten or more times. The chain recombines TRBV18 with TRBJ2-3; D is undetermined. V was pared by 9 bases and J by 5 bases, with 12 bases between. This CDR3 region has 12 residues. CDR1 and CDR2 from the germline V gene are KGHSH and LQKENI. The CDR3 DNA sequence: TGTGCCAGTCAGGTATTCGGAGATACGCAGTATTTT. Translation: CASQVFGDTQYF.